The following is a TCR beta chain sequence with its context. Its antigen is not identified. The record originates from a study of T cell repertoires in cytomegalovirus infection. Trimming left V 3 bases short and J 1 base short, with 9 bases between. This CDR3 comprises 14 residues. Germline assignment: CDR1 SGHVT and CDR2 SQSDAQ. Via MiXCR, TCRdb re-called the reads, giving one row per CDR3 protein. The sample carries hundreds of thousands of distinct CDR3 sequences, around 30% recorded once. The clonotype comes from a human donor in good health (CMV status not recorded). Some clones in this sample may be carry-over from other donors' samples. The chain is built from TRBV7-4 and TRBJ1-1; no firm D call. Source: cultured CD8+ T cells from PBMCs, taken from culture after CMV antigen stimulation. CDR3 bases: TGTGCCAGCAGCTTTATGGACGGGAACACTGAAGCTTTCTTT. Its translation: CASSFMDGNTEAFF.